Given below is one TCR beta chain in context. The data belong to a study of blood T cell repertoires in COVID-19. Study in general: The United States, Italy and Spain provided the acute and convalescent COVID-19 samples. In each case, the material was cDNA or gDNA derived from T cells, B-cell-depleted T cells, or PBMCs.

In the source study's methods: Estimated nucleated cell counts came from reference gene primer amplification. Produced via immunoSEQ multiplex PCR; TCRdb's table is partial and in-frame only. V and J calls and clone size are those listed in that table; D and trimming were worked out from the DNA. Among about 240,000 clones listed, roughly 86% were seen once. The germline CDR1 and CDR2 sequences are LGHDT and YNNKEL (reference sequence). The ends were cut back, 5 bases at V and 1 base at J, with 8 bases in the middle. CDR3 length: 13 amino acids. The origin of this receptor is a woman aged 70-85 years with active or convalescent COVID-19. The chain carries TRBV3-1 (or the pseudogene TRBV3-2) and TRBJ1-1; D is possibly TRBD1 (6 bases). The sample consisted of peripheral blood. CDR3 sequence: CASSSQGNTEAFF. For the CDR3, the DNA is TGTGCCAGCAGCTCACAGGGGAACACTGAAGCTTTCTTT.